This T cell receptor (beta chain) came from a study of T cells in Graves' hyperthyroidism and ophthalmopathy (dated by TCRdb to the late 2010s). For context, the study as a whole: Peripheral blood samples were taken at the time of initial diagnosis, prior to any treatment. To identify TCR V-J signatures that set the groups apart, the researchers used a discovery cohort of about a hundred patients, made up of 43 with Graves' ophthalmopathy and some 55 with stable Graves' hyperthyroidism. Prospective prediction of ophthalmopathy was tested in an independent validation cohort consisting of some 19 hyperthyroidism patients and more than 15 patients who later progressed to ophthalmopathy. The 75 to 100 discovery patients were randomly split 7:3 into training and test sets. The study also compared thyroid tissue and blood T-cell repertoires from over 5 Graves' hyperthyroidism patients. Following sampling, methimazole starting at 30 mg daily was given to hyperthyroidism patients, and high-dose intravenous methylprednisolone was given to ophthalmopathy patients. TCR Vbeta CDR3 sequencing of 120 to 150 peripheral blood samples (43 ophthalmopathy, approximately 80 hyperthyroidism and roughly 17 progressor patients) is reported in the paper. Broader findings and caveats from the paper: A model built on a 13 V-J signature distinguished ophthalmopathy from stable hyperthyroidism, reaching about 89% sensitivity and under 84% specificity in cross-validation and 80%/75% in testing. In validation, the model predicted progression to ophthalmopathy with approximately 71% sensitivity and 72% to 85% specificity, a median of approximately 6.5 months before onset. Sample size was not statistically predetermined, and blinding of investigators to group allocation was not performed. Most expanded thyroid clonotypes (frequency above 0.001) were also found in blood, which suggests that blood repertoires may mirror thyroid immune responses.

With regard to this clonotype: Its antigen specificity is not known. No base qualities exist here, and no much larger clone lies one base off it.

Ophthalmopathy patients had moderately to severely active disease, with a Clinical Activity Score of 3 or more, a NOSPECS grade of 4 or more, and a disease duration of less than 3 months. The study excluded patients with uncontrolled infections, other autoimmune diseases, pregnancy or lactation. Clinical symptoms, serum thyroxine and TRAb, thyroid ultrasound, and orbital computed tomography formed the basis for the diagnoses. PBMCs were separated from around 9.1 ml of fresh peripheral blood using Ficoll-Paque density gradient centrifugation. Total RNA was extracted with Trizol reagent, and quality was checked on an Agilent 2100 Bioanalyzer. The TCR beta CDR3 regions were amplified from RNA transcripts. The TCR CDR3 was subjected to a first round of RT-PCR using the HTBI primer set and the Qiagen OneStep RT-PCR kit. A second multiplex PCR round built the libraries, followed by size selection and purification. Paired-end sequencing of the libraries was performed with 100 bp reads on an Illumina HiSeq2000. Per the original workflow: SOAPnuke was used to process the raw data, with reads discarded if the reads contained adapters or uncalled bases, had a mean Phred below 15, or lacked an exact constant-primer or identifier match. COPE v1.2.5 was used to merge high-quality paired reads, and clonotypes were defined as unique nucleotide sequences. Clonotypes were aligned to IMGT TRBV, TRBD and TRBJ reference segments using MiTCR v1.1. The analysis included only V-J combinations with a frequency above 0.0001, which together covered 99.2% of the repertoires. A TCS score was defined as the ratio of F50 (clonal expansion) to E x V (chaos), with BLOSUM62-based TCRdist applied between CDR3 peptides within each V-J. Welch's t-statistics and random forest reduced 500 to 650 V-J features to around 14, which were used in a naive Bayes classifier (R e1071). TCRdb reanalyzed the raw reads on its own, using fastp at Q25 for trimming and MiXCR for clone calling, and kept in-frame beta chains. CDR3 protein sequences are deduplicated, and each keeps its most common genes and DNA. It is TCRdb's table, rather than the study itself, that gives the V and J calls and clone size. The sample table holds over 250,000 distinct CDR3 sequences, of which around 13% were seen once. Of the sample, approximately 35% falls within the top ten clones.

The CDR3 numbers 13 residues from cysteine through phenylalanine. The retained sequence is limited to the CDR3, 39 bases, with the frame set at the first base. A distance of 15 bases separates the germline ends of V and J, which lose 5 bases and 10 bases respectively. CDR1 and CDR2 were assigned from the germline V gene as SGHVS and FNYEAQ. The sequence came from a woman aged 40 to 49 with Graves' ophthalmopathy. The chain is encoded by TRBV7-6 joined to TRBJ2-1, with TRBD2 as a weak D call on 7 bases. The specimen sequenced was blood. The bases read TGTGCCAGCAGCGCTACGGGGGGCGGCGAGCAGTTCTTC. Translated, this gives CASSATGGGEQFF.